This entry lists 23 T cell receptor beta chains sequenced from one sample in a study of human T cells and chemical hapten exposure. Stated time point: healthy volunteer bleed at 2 weeks. Whole blood that had not been fractionated was the source of extracted total RNA. MiXCR, run by TCRdb on the RACE reads, gives a single entry per CDR3 protein. The top ten hold 4.5% to 6% of the sample, which has about 47,000 distinct CDR3 sequences, roughly 4.1% seen once. The sample was whole blood. Receptors were obtained from a human donor in good health. Some clones in this sample may be carry-over from other donors' samples.

This clonotype has more than one count but fewer than ten. The J gene is TRBJ1-1, the V gene TRBV29-1, with D perhaps TRBD1 (5 bases). This CDR3 has 12 residues. From germline, CDR1 is SQVTM and CDR2 ANQGSEA. With 4 bases removed from V and 1 base from J, the gap between germline ends came to 7 bases. The CDR3 loop is CSVGQPNTEAFF. CDR3 DNA: TGCAGCGTTGGACAGCCGAACACTGAAGCTTTCTTT.

This clonotype was seen more than once but under ten times. The genes are TRBV5-1 and TRBJ2-1; 7 bases map to TRBD2. CDR1 SGHRS and CDR2 YFSETQ come from the germline V gene. The CDR3 is made up of 12 amino acids. V gave up 3 bases and J gave up 7 bases; unmatched junction bases: 1. DNA for the CDR3: TGCGCCAGCAGCTGGGAGGGAAATGAGCAGTTCTTC. Amino acid sequence: CASSWEGNEQFF.

This clonotype showed up many times. The CDR3 is CASRLQGSGANVLTF. CDR3 DNA sequence: TGTGCCAGCAGATTACAGGGGTCAGGGGCCAACGTCCTGACTTTC. This chain connects TRBV6-1 to TRBJ2-6; 7 positions match TRBD1. CDR1 MNHNS and CDR2 SASEGT come from the germline V gene. This CDR3 region has 15 residues. The trim removed 6 bases at V and 4 bases at J, leaving 6 bases unmatched.

This clonotype was detected ten times or more. The rearrangement uses TRBV5-1 and TRBJ2-7; possibly TRBD1 for D (6 bases). Germline values: CDR1 SGHRS, CDR2 YFSETQ. Deletions cut 3 bases from V and 7 bases from J, with 17 bases between. The CDR3 loop spans 14 amino acids. The CDR3 nucleotides read TGCGCCAGCAGCTCGGACAGTTTACGGGCGGAGCAGTACTTC. Encoded protein: CASSSDSLRAEQYF.

This clonotype occurred many times. This chain uses TRBV6-5 with TRBJ1-5, with a tentative D call TRBD1 (5 bases). The germline V and J ends were trimmed by 10 bases and 7 bases, with 29 bases remaining between them. The germline V gene encodes CDR1 MNHEY and CDR2 SVGAGI. The CDR3 consists of 17 residues. The CDR3 region is CANSANPGTVWCQPQHF. The CDR3 bases are TGTGCCAACTCAGCCAACCCCGGGACGGTTTGGTGCCAGCCCCAGCATTTT.

This clonotype was recorded many times. The gene calls are TRBV4-1 and TRBJ2-4, with unresolved D. Per germline, CDR1 MGHRA and CDR2 YSYEKL. The CDR3 loop spans 14 amino acids. The germline V and J ends were trimmed by 3 bases and 0 bases, with 6 bases remaining between them. The CDR3 sequence is CASSHGLAKNIQYF. For the CDR3, the DNA is TGCGCCAGCAGCCATGGGCTAGCCAAAAACATTCAGTACTTC.

This clonotype came up many times. This chain uses TRBV2 with TRBJ1-5; no clear D. Germline V lookup: CDR1 SNHLY, CDR2 FYNNEI. The CDR3 has 16 residues. V was trimmed by 8 bases and J by 0 bases, leaving 17 bases between them. The CDR3 DNA sequence: TGTGCCAGCCGTCGTGGACCTTTCGATAGCAATCAGCCCCAGCATTTT. Its protein product is CASRRGPFDSNQPQHF.

This clonotype was observed a handful of times. The V and J genes are TRBV29-1 and TRBJ2-2, with D unresolved. The germline V and J ends were trimmed by 3 bases and 1 base, with 3 bases remaining between them. The CDR3 covers 12 residues. CDR1 is SQVTM and CDR2 is ANQGSEA in the germline V gene. CDR3 sequence: CSVERNTGELFF. Written as DNA, the CDR3 is TGCAGCGTTGAGCGGAACACCGGGGAGCTGTTTTTT.

The rearrangement joins TRBV29-1 to TRBJ1-1; D unclear. Looked up from germline, CDR1 is SQVTM and CDR2 is ANQGSEA. V was shortened by 5 bases and J by 4 bases, with 17 bases between the two germline ends. This CDR3 is 14 amino acids long. CDR3 sequence reads: CSVYVPSMSTEAFF. The CDR3 DNA reads TGCAGCGTTTATGTCCCCTCCATGAGCACTGAAGCTTTCTTT.

This clonotype has more than one count but fewer than ten. V is TRBV19 and J is TRBJ2-1; D might be TRBD1 or TRBD2, each matching 6 bases. The CDR3 consists of 13 residues. V dropped 2 bases and J dropped 9 bases, with 11 bases sitting between them. CDR1 is LNHDA, CDR2 SQIVND, per germline (reference sequence). CDR3 DNA: TGTGCCAGTAGTATAACCAGGGGAGGTGAGCAGTTCTTC. Its protein is CASSITRGGEQFF. Based on the CDR3 plus reference TRBV19 and TRBJ2-1, the full variable domain is DGGITQSPKYLFRKEGQNVTLSCEQNLNHDAMYWYRQDPGQGLRLIYYSQIVNDFQKGDIAEGYSVSREKKESFPLTVTSAQKNPTAFYLCASSITRGGEQFFGPGTRLTVL.

In this sample, this clonotype turned up many times. CDR3 residues: CASSLKPGATEAFF. In DNA form, the CDR3 reads TGTGCCAGCAGCTTAAAACCAGGGGCCACTGAAGCTTTCTTT. This sequence joins TRBV11-2 and TRBJ1-1; possibly TRBD1 for D (6 bases). CDR1 is SGHAT and CDR2 is FQNNGV in the germline V gene. CDR3 length: 14 amino acids. Trimming took off 2 bases at V and 4 bases at J, with 11 bases between the two ends.

This clonotype was detected many times. The CDR3 nucleotides read TGTGCTAGTGGTTTGGTCCCGTATTTT. Translated: CASGLVPYF. The rearrangement links TRBV12-5 to TRBJ2-3, with D unresolved. V dropped 0 bases and J dropped 14 bases, with 3 bases sitting between them. Germline values: CDR1 LGHNT, CDR2 FRNRAP. The CDR3 extends over 9 amino acids.

A note on this clonotype: Given a much more abundant clone one base away, this may be a read error. V is TRBV6-5 and J is TRBJ2-2, with TRBD2 as a possible D gene (7 bases). Germline lookup yields CDR1 MNHEY and CDR2 SVGAGI. The length of the CDR3 is 16 residues. V lost 5 bases and J lost 6, with 19 bases in between. In DNA form, the CDR3 reads TGTGCCAGCAGTCCTGGAGGGGGGCGGGAGTCCGGGGAGCTGTTTTTT. Translated: CASSPGGGRESGELFF.

This clonotype was seen at least ten times. This chain connects TRBV3-1 to TRBJ2-1; 11 bases are a match to TRBD2. V lost 0 bases and J lost 8; bases outside the gene matches: 3. The length of the CDR3 is 15 residues. Per the germline V gene, CDR1 is LGHDT and CDR2 is YNNKEL (reference sequence). The CDR3 sequence: CASSQELAGAHEQFF. The CDR3, as DNA: TGTGCCAGCAGCCAAGAACTAGCGGGAGCTCATGAGCAGTTCTTC.

The chain employs TRBV23-1 and TRBJ2-7; 8 positions agree with TRBD1. TRBV23-1 has ORF status, its function being uncertain. V was clipped by 7 bases and J by 2 bases; unmatched bases: 10. The CDR3 is made up of 15 amino acids. This chain's CDR3 is CASNQRQGNAYEQYF. For the CDR3, the DNA is TGCGCCAGCAATCAGAGACAGGGGAACGCCTACGAGCAGTACTTC.

The chain joins TRBV28 to TRBJ2-3; 7 bases match TRBD1. CDR1 is MDHEN and CDR2 is SYDVKM in the germline V gene. This CDR3 comprises 14 residues. With V trimmed by 5 bases and J by 3 bases, 5 bases remained unmatched. CDR3 in DNA: TGTGCCAGCAGTACCATGACAGGGACAGATACGCAGTATTTT. This sequence encodes CASSTMTGTDTQYF.

This clonotype was recorded at least ten times. A read error may produce the germline difference seen at one junction end. The chain combines TRBV2 with TRBJ2-7; 10 positions match TRBD2. The germline V gene has CDR1 SNHLY and CDR2 FYNNEI. The CDR3 is 12 amino acids. This CDR3 reads CASSEAGSGRDF. The CDR3 coding sequence is TGTGCCAGCAGTGAAGCAGGAAGCGGGAGGGACTTC.

This clonotype has only a few counts. The chain employs TRBV12-3 or TRBV12-4 and TRBJ2-1; D is undetermined. The V end was cut by 6 bases, the J end by 2 bases, with 23 bases between. The CDR3 is made up of 18 amino acids. CDR3 loop: CASSLLNRPRQPYNEQFF. The CDR3 region has the DNA TGTGCCAGCAGCCTCCTGAACCGACCCCGACAACCCTACAATGAGCAGTTCTTC.

V and J are TRBV6-6 and TRBJ1-5; the D is unclear. CDR1 MNHNY and CDR2 SVGAGI come from the germline V gene (reference sequence). V gave up 6 bases and J gave up 5 bases, with 14 bases separating them. This CDR3 has 14 residues. Here the CDR3 reads CASRRHPKYQPQHF. In DNA, the CDR3 is TGTGCCAGCAGGAGACATCCGAAATATCAGCCCCAGCATTTT.

This clonotype appeared many times. The V gene is TRBV7-2, the J gene TRBJ2-1, with 11 bases identical to TRBD2. The CDR3 spans 19 residues. V was clipped by 5 bases and J by 7 bases; unmatched bases: 19. Germline CDR1 reads SGHTA; CDR2 reads FQGNSA. CDR3 coding DNA: TGTGCCAGCAGCCTACTACCGGGACTAGCGGCCCTCCAAAAGAATGAGCAGTTCTTC. It is translated as CASSLLPGLAALQKNEQFF. Combining the CDR3 with reference TRBV7-2 and TRBJ2-1 gives the whole variable domain GAGVSQSPSNKVTEKGKDVELRCDPISGHTALYWYRQSLGQGLEFLIYFQGNSAPDKSGLPSDRFSAERTGGSVSTLTIQRTQQEDSAVYLCASSLLPGLAALQKNEQFFGPGTRLTVL.

The chain carries TRBV6-6 and TRBJ2-5; 7 bases map to TRBD2. V dropped 6 bases and J dropped 5; count of bases not matched to a gene: 21. Germline CDR1 reads MNHNY; CDR2 reads SVGAGI (reference sequence). CDR3 length equals 18 residues. CDR3 sequence reads: CASRPRLATALGDETQYF. For the CDR3, the DNA is TGTGCCAGCAGGCCACGACTAGCTACTGCCCTTGGGGATGAGACCCAGTACTTC.

This clonotype was picked up many times. The chain uses TRBV15 and TRBJ2-5, with TRBD2 identical over 7 bases. Trimming cost V 5 bases and J 4 bases; bases outside gene matches: 7. Germline assignment: CDR1 LNHNV and CDR2 YYDKDF (reference sequence). The CDR3 has 14 residues. CDR3 region: CATSWGRAAETQYF. The CDR3 DNA is TGTGCCACCAGCTGGGGGAGGGCCGCAGAGACCCAGTACTTC. Filled out from reference TRBV15 and TRBJ2-5, the complete variable domain reads DAMVIQNPRYQVTQFGKPVTLSCSQTLNHNVMYWYQQKSSQAPKLLFHYYDKDFNNEADTPDNFQSRRPNTSFCFLDIRSPGLGDTAMYLCATSWGRAAETQYFGPGTRLLVL.

In its sample, this clonotype was seen many times. CDR3 sequence reads: CSAKQGSTEAFF. CDR3 nucleotide sequence: TGCAGCGCCAAGCAGGGTAGCACTGAAGCTTTCTTT. The chain carries TRBV29-1 and TRBJ1-1, with D perhaps matching TRBD1 (5 bases). The CDR3 is 12 residues long. The germline gives CDR1 SQVTM, CDR2 ANQGSEA. V lost 7 bases and J lost 4, with 13 bases in between.